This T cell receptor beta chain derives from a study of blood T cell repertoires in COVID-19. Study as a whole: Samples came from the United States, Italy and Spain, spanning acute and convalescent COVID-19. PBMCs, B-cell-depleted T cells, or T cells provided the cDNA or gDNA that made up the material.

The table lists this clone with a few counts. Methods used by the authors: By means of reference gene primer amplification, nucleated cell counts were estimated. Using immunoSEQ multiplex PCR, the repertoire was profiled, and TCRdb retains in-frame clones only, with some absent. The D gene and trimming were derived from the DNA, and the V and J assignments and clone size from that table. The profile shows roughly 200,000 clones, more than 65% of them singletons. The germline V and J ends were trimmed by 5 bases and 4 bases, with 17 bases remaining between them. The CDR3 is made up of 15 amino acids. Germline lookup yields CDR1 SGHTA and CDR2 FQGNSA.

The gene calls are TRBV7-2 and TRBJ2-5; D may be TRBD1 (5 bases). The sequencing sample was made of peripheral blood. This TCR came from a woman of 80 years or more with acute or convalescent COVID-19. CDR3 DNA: TGTGCCAGCAGCGCCCCCCCAGGGATAATAGAGACCCAGTACTTC. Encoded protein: CASSAPPGIIETQYF.